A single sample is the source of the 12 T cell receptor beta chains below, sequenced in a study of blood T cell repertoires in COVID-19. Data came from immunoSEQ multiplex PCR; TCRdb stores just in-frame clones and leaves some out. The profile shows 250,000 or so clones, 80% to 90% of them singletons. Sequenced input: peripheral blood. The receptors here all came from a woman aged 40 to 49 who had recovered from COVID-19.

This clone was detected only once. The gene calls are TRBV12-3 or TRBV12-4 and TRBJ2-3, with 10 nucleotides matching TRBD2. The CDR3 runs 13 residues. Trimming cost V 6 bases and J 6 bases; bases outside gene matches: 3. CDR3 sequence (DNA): TGTGCCAGCAGAGCGGGGGGGGGTGATACGCAGTATTTT. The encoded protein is CASRAGGGDTQYF.

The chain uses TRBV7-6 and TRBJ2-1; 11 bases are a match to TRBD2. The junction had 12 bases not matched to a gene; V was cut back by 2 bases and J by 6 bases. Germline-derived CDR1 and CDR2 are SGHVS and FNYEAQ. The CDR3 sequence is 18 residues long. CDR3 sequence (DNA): TGTGCCAGCAGCTTATCACTGAGGACTAGCGGGCTAGGCAATGAGCAGTTCTTC. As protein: CASSLSLRTSGLGNEQFF.

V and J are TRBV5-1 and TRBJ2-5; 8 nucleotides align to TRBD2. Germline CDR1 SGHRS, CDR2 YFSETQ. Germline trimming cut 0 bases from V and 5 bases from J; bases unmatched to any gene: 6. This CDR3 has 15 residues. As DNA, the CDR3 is TGCGCCAGCAGCTTGGCCGGGGGGGGCGAGGAGACCCAGTACTTC. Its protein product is CASSLAGGGEETQYF.

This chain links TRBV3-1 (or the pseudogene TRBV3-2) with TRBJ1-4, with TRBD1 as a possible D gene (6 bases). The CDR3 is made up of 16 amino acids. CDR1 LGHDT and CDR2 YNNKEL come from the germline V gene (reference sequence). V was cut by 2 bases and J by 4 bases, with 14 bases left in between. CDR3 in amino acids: CASSQRTGSSNEKLFF. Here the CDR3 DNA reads TGTGCCAGCAGCCAACGCACAGGGTCAAGTAATGAAAAACTGTTTTTT.

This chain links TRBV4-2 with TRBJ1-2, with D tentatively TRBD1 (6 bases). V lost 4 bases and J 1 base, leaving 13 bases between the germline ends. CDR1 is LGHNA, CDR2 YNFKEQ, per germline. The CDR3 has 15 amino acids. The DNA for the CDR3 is TGTGCCAGCAGCCCCCGGGACACAGATAACTATGGCTACACCTTC. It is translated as CASSPRDTDNYGYTF.

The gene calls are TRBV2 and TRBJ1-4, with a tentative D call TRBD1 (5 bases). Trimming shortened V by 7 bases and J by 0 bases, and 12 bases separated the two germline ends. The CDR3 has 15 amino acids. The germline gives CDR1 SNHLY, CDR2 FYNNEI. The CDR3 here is CASNPGRATNEKLFF. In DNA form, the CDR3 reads TGTGCCAGCAACCCAGGCAGGGCAACTAATGAAAAACTGTTTTTT.

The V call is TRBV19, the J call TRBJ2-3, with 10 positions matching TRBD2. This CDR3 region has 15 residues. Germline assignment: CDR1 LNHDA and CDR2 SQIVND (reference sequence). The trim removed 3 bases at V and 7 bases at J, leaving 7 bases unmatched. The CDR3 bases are TGTGCCAGTAGTATTGCTAGCGGGAGTTTGAATACGCAGTATTTT. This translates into CASSIASGSLNTQYF.

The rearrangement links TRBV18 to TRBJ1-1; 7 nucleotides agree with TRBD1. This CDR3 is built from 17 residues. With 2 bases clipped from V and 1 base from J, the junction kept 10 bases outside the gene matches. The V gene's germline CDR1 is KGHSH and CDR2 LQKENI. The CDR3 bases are TGTGCCAGCTCACCATACTTCAAGGGGGCTCCGAACACTGAAGCTTTCTTT. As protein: CASSPYFKGAPNTEAFF.

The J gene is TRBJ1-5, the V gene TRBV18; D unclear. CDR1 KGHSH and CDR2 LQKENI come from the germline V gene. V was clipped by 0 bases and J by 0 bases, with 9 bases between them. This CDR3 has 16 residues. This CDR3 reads CASSPPSRFSNQPQHF. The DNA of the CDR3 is TGTGCCAGCTCACCACCGTCCAGGTTTAGCAATCAGCCCCAGCATTTT. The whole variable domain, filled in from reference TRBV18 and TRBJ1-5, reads NAGVMQNPRHLVRRRGQEARLRCSPMKGHSHVYWYRQLPEEGLKFMVYLQKENIIDESGMPKERFSAEFPKEGPSILRIQQVVRGDSAAYFCASSPPSRFSNQPQHFGDGTRLSIL.

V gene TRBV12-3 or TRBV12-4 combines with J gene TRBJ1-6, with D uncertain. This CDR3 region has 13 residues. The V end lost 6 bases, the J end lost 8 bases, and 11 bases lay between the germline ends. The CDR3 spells CASSPSRDSPLHF. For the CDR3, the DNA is TGTGCCAGCAGCCCGTCTAGAGATTCACCCCTCCACTTT.

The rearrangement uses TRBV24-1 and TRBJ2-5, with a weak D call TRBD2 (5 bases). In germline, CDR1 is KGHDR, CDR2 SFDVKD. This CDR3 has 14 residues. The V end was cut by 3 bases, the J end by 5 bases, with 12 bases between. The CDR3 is CATSDARGGETQYF. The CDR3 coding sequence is TGTGCCACCAGTGATGCGCGAGGCGGGGAGACCCAGTACTTC.

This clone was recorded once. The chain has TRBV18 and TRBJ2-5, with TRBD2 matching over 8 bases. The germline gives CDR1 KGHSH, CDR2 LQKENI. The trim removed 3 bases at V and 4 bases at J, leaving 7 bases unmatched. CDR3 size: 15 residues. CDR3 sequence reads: CASSPETSVSETQYF. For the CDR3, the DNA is TGTGCCAGCTCACCGGAGACTAGCGTGTCAGAGACCCAGTACTTC.